Below, 31 T cell receptor beta chains from the same sample are listed, as sequenced in a study of high-grade serous ovarian cancer treatment subgroups. Tumor tissue was taken before any definitive surgery or chemotherapy was given. Profiling relied on immunoSEQ multiplex PCR, and the TCRdb table lists in-frame clones only, not all of them. The sample has approximately 3,500 clones, roughly 80% seen once. Input material: tumor tissue. The receptors derive from a human donor with high-grade serous ovarian cancer.

The genes are TRBV6-5 and TRBJ2-5; 11 bases line up with TRBD2. Losses at the gene ends were 5 bases for V and 1 base for J; bases not matched to a gene: 3. The CDR3 runs to 15 residues. The V gene's germline CDR1 is MNHEY and CDR2 SVGAGI. This CDR3 is CASSGLAGGQETQYF. As DNA, the CDR3 is TGTGCCAGCAGTGGCCTAGCGGGGGGCCAAGAGACCCAGTACTTC.

The rearrangement uses TRBV7-9 and TRBJ1-1; a weak D match, TRBD1 (5 bases). The CDR3 covers 13 residues. Deletions cut 1 base from V and 8 bases from J, with 11 bases between. Looked up from germline, CDR1 is SEHNR and CDR2 is FQNEAQ (reference sequence). This chain's CDR3 is CASSLGGRQEAFF. The CDR3 DNA sequence: TGTGCCAGCAGCTTAGGGGGAAGACAGGAAGCTTTCTTT. The full variable domain, rest sourced from reference TRBV7-9 and TRBJ1-1, is DTGVSQNPRHKITKRGQNVTFRCDPISEHNRLYWYRQTLGQGPEFLTYFQNEAQLEKSRLLSDRFSAERPKGSFSTLEIQRTEQGDSAMYLCASSLGGRQEAFFGQGTRLTVV.

The rearrangement joins TRBV5-6 to TRBJ2-7; TRBD1 is a possible D gene (6 bases). The CDR3 is 14 amino acids. Germline V CDR1 and CDR2: SGHDT, YYEEEE. Between the trimmed V and J ends, which lost 4 bases and 7 bases, there was a span of 18 bases. The CDR3 region has the DNA TGTGCCAGCAGCCTCCGGACAGTCCGTGGTGAGCAGTACTTC. It translates to CASSLRTVRGEQYF.

The V and J genes are TRBV10-3 and TRBJ1-4; D is possibly TRBD1 (5 bases). Germline V lookup: CDR1 ENHRY, CDR2 SYGVKD. The CDR3 spans 15 residues. The V and J ends lost 0 bases and 5 bases respectively, with 10 bases between them. The CDR3 loop is CAISESGRGNEKLFF. The CDR3 nucleotides are TGTGCCATCAGTGAGTCTGGGCGGGGGAATGAAAAACTGTTTTTT.

CDR3 sequence (DNA): TGCGCCAGCAGTGACGGTAACACCGGGGAGCTGTTTTTT. As protein: CASSDGNTGELFF. The genes are TRBV10-1 and TRBJ2-2; D unresolved. This CDR3 is built from 13 residues. V was clipped by 3 bases and J by 2 bases, with 4 bases between them. CDR1 is WNHNN, CDR2 SYGVQD, per germline (reference sequence).

This chain connects TRBV7-9 to TRBJ1-5, with a possible D match to TRBD1 (5 bases). The V end lost 3 bases, the J end lost 4 bases, and 10 bases lay between the germline ends. This CDR3 is built from 14 residues. Germline V gene lookup returns CDR1 SEHNR and CDR2 FQNEAQ (reference sequence). CDR3 in DNA: TGTGCCAGCAGCTTGGGGCAGGGTAATCAGCCCCAGCATTTT. The encoded protein is CASSLGQGNQPQHF.

The chain carries TRBV4-1 and TRBJ1-1; D is undetermined. Between the trimmed V and J ends, which lost 4 bases and 1 base, there was a span of 16 bases. The CDR3 runs 16 residues. CDR1 and CDR2 from the germline V gene are MGHRA and YSYEKL. This CDR3 is CASSPQPGVQNTEAFF. CDR3 coding DNA: TGCGCCAGCAGCCCACAACCCGGGGTTCAGAACACTGAAGCTTTCTTT.

The chain couples TRBV6-1 to TRBJ2-3; 7 bases map to TRBD1. The CDR3 sequence is 15 residues long. V shed 5 bases, J shed 4 bases, and the junction held 9 bases outside the gene matches. CDR1 is MNHNS and CDR2 is SASEGT in the germline V gene. The CDR3 loop reads CASSPTTGSADTQYF. The CDR3 nucleotides read TGTGCCAGCAGTCCGACGACAGGGTCTGCAGATACGCAGTATTTT.

This chain uses TRBV28 with TRBJ1-2; D gene ambiguous. Germline lookup yields CDR1 MDHEN and CDR2 SYDVKM. Trimming stripped 2 bases from V and 0 bases from J, with 4 bases between. The CDR3 covers 13 residues. This CDR3 is CASSLQTNYGYTF. CDR3 DNA sequence: TGTGCCAGCAGTTTACAGACTAACTATGGCTACACCTTC.

The rearrangement links TRBV9 to TRBJ2-3; D could derive from TRBD1 or TRBD2 (5 bases each). V shed 0 bases and J shed 2 bases, with 13 bases lying between them. This CDR3 contains 16 residues. The germline gives CDR1 SGDLS, CDR2 YYNGEE. The CDR3 DNA sequence: TGTGCCAGCAGCGTAGGGGGGACGACGATCACAGATACGCAGTATTTT. This codes for CASSVGGTTITDTQYF.

J is TRBJ2-2 and V is TRBV6-1; 7 bases are shared with TRBD2. V gave up 1 base and J gave up 4 bases; unmatched junction bases: 0. This CDR3 is built from 14 residues. CDR1 and CDR2 (germline): MNHNS, SASEGT. This CDR3 reads CASSEGTSTGELFF. CDR3 nucleotide sequence: TGTGCCAGCAGTGAAGGGACTAGCACCGGGGAGCTGTTTTTT.

The rearrangement joins TRBV7-2 to TRBJ1-1; D gene unclear. The germline V gene encodes CDR1 SGHTA and CDR2 FQGNSA. Trimming left V 1 base short and J 1 base short, with 10 bases between. This CDR3 is built from 15 residues. DNA of the CDR3: TGTGCCAGCAGCTTAGGGGGTGGCAGGAACACTGAAGCTTTCTTT. Protein: CASSLGGGRNTEAFF. Complete variable domain (other parts from reference TRBV7-2 and TRBJ1-1): GAGVSQSPSNKVTEKGKDVELRCDPISGHTALYWYRQSLGQGLEFLIYFQGNSAPDKSGLPSDRFSAERTGGSVSTLTIQRTQQEDSAVYLCASSLGGGRNTEAFFGQGTRLTVV.

CDR3 coding DNA: TGTGCCAGCGGAGAGCAAGCGGGGCAGCCCCAGCATTTT. It specifies CASGEQAGQPQHF. V usage is TRBV6-5 and J usage is TRBJ1-5, with D hard to call. The CDR3 spans 13 residues. Germline CDR1 reads MNHEY; CDR2 reads SVGAGI. V gave up 8 bases and J gave up 7 bases, with 15 bases separating them.

CDR3: CASSLAGVRNSPLHF. The CDR3 DNA is TGTGCCAGCAGCTTGGCGGGGGTTAGGAATTCACCCCTCCACTTT. This chain links TRBV5-4 with TRBJ1-6, with TRBD1 as a possible D gene (5 bases). Germline CDR1 and CDR2: SGHNT and YYREEE (reference sequence). This CDR3 comprises 15 residues. Trimming cost V 0 bases and J 7 bases, with 11 bases left between them.

The V and J genes are TRBV5-4 and TRBJ2-1; D is unclear. Germline V gene sequence: CDR1 SGHNT, CDR2 YYREEE (reference sequence). This CDR3 spans 15 amino acids. The ends were cut back, 1 base at V and 2 bases at J, with 10 bases in the middle. CDR3 sequence reads: CASSLSPVTYNEQFF. CDR3 coding DNA: TGTGCCAGCAGCTTGTCACCGGTTACCTACAATGAGCAGTTCTTC. The full variable domain, in which reference TRBV5-4 and TRBJ2-1 provide the parts outside the CDR3, is ETGVTQSPTHLIKTRGQQVTLRCSSQSGHNTVSWYQQALGQGPQFIFQYYREEENGRGNFPPRFSGLQFPNYSSELNVNALELDDSALYLCASSLSPVTYNEQFFGPGTRLTVL.

The CDR3 reads CASSQWTEDPLIYGYTF. CDR3 DNA: TGTGCCAGCAGCCAGTGGACAGAAGACCCCTTAATCTATGGCTACACCTTC. The chain links TRBV14 to TRBJ1-2, with D possibly matching TRBD1 (6 bases). The CDR3 has 17 residues. Germline CDR1 is SGHDN and CDR2 is FVKESK. Trimming stripped 3 bases from V and 4 bases from J, with 21 bases between. Full variable domain (remainder filled in from reference TRBV14 and TRBJ1-2): EAGVTQFPSHSVIEKGQTVTLRCDPISGHDNLYWYRRVMGKEIKFLLHFVKESKQDESGMPNNRFLAERTGGTYSTLKVQPAELEDSGVYFCASSQWTEDPLIYGYTFGSGTRLTVV.

V and J are TRBV28 and TRBJ1-2; D not resolved. V lost 5 bases, J lost 3 bases, and 16 bases lay in between. The CDR3 runs to 15 residues. Germline-derived CDR1 and CDR2 are MDHEN and SYDVKM. The CDR3, as DNA: TGTGCCAGCAGTACGGCAGACGTTAGGGACTATGGCTACACCTTC. It translates to CASSTADVRDYGYTF.

This chain links TRBV11-2 with TRBJ2-7, with a possible D match to TRBD1 (5 bases). Trimming removed 5 bases from V and 5 bases from J, with 19 bases in between. This CDR3 contains 15 residues. CDR1 and CDR2 (germline): SGHAT, FQNNGV. DNA of the CDR3: TGTGCCAGCAGCACCCAACTCATCAGGGTTCACGAGCAGTACTTC. As protein: CASSTQLIRVHEQYF. The full variable domain, its missing parts supplied by reference TRBV11-2 and TRBJ2-7, is EAGVAQSPRYKIIEKRQSVAFWCNPISGHATLYWYQQILGQGPKLLIQFQNNGVVDDSQLPKDRFSAERLKGVDSTLKIQPAKLEDSAVYLCASSTQLIRVHEQYFGPGTRLTVT.

This clone was counted only a few times. In DNA, the CDR3 is TGTGCCAGCAGCTTGGCCCAGGGGGCTTCACCCCTCCACTTT. Encoded protein: CASSLAQGASPLHF. V and J are TRBV5-4 and TRBJ1-6, with 8 bases that match TRBD1. Per the germline V gene, CDR1 is SGHNT and CDR2 is YYREEE (reference sequence). J was trimmed by 9 bases and V by 0 bases; bases with no gene match: 2. The CDR3 totals 14 residues.

This clone was detected only a few times. The genes are TRBV4-1 and TRBJ1-6; D is perhaps TRBD1 (6 bases). The CDR3 sequence is 17 residues long. V was pared by 1 base and J by 12 bases, with 22 bases between. CDR1 and CDR2 from the germline V gene are MGHRA and YSYEKL. The CDR3 sequence is CASSQGGPGASVKPLHF. CDR3 coding DNA: TGCGCCAGCAGCCAAGGGGGGCCGGGGGCGAGTGTGAAACCCCTCCACTTT.

The V call is TRBV14, the J call TRBJ1-4; D ambiguous. Germline values: CDR1 SGHDN, CDR2 FVKESK. The V gene lost 1 base and the J gene lost 6 bases, with 9 bases spanning the gap. CDR3 length: 14 amino acids. This CDR3 is CASSQGGRYEKLFF. For the CDR3, the DNA is TGTGCCAGCAGCCAAGGAGGTCGGTATGAAAAACTGTTTTTT.

This sequence joins TRBV19 and TRBJ2-2; weak D call: TRBD1 (5 bases). Germline-derived CDR1 and CDR2 are LNHDA and SQIVND (reference sequence). The CDR3 covers 17 residues. Trimming took 3 bases from V and 5 from J, leaving 19 bases between them. The CDR3 DNA reads TGTGCCAGTAGTATTGGTCCAGGGTCCTTAGGGACCGGGGAGCTGTTTTTT. This sequence encodes CASSIGPGSLGTGELFF.

This clone was detected once. The V call is TRBV7-9, the J call TRBJ1-4, with 7 bases matching TRBD1. The CDR3 sequence is 15 residues long. V lost 5 bases, J lost 2 bases, and 5 bases stayed unmatched. Looked up from germline, CDR1 is SEHNR and CDR2 is FQNEAQ (reference sequence). The CDR3 DNA reads TGTGCCAGCAGCATACCGACAGGGACTAATGAAAAACTGTTTTTT. Translating it yields CASSIPTGTNEKLFF.

The J gene is TRBJ2-5, the V gene TRBV30, with D maybe TRBD1 (6 bases). The closer fit of TRBJ2-7 to the DNA end suggests the J call may be wrong. The CDR3 contains 13 residues. Germline CDR1 and CDR2: GTSNPN and SVGIG (reference sequence). DNA of the CDR3: TGTGCCTGGAGTGTGGGGGCCAACTCCGAGCAGTACTTC. It is translated as CAWSVGANSEQYF.

This clone rates as large. J is TRBJ2-5 and V is TRBV19, with D uncertain. CDR1 and CDR2 from the germline V gene are LNHDA and SQIVND (reference sequence). The CDR3 totals 11 residues. V shed 3 bases and J shed 5 bases, with 4 bases lying between them. This chain's CDR3 is CASSIKETQYF. The DNA of the CDR3 is TGTGCCAGTAGTATCAAGGAGACCCAGTACTTC.

The chain joins TRBV29-1 to TRBJ1-2; 10 bases align to TRBD1. The J segment lost 4 bases and the V segment lost 2 bases, leaving 10 bases of the junction unmatched. Germline CDR1 reads SQVTM; CDR2 reads ANQGSEA. The CDR3 totals 16 residues. The CDR3 region is CSVESRDRGLVYGYTF. The CDR3 DNA reads TGCAGCGTTGAATCCCGGGACAGGGGTTTGGTCTATGGCTACACCTTC. Based on the CDR3 plus reference TRBV29-1 and TRBJ1-2, the full variable domain is SAVISQKPSRDICQRGTSLTIQCQVDSQVTMMFWYRQQPGQSLTLIATANQGSEATYESGFVIDKFPISRPNLTFSTLTVSNMSPEDSSIYLCSVESRDRGLVYGYTFGSGTRLTVV.

This CDR3 is CASRSTGLVQPQHF. In nucleotides, the CDR3 is TGTGCCAGTAGATCGACAGGGTTGGTTCAGCCCCAGCATTTT. The chain has TRBV19 and TRBJ1-5; 7 bases map to TRBD1. The CDR3 is made up of 14 amino acids. The V gene end was trimmed by 6 bases and the J gene end by 6 bases; junction bases not matched to a gene: 8. Germline CDR1 reads LNHDA; CDR2 reads SQIVND (reference sequence).

The V gene is TRBV7-2, the J gene TRBJ1-1; D is unresolved. The germline CDR1 and CDR2 sequences are SGHTA and FQGNSA. Deletions cut 5 bases from V and 6 bases from J, with 13 bases between. This CDR3 region has 13 residues. The chain's CDR3 is CASSPLGSAEAFF. Written as DNA, the CDR3 is TGTGCCAGCAGCCCTTTGGGTTCAGCTGAAGCTTTCTTT.

This chain uses TRBV5-4 with TRBJ2-3; TRBD2 matches at 8 bases. The V gene end was trimmed by 1 base and the J gene end by 3 bases; junction bases not matched to a gene: 7. CDR1 is SGHNT, CDR2 YYREEE, per germline (reference sequence). The CDR3 consists of 16 residues. The CDR3 loop reads CASSLFLAGVTDTQYF. In nucleotides, the CDR3 is TGTGCCAGCAGCTTGTTCCTAGCGGGCGTGACAGATACGCAGTATTTT.

The chain uses TRBV7-2 and TRBJ2-7; TRBD2 matches at 7 bases. This CDR3 region has 15 residues. Trimming cost V 1 base and J 4 bases; bases outside gene matches: 7. Germline CDR1 SGHTA, CDR2 FQGNSA. This chain's CDR3 is CASSLGGGSKYEQYV. The CDR3 DNA reads as TGTGCCAGCAGCTTAGGGGGGGGGTCTAAATACGAGCAGTACGTC.

CDR3 coding DNA: TGTGCCAGCAGTCGGGACAGGAACGGCTACACCTTC. This sequence encodes CASSRDRNGYTF. V usage is TRBV2 and J usage is TRBJ1-2; 8 nucleotides match TRBD1. V trimming: 5 bases; J trimming: 8 bases; junction bases outside the gene matches: 4. The germline V gene has CDR1 SNHLY and CDR2 FYNNEI. This CDR3 comprises 12 residues. The whole variable domain, filled in from reference TRBV2 and TRBJ1-2, reads EPEVTQTPSHQVTQMGQEVILRCVPISNHLYFYWYRQILGQKVEFLVSFYNNEISEKSEIFDDQFSVERPDGSNFTLKIRSTKLEDSAMYFCASSRDRNGYTFGSGTRLTVV.